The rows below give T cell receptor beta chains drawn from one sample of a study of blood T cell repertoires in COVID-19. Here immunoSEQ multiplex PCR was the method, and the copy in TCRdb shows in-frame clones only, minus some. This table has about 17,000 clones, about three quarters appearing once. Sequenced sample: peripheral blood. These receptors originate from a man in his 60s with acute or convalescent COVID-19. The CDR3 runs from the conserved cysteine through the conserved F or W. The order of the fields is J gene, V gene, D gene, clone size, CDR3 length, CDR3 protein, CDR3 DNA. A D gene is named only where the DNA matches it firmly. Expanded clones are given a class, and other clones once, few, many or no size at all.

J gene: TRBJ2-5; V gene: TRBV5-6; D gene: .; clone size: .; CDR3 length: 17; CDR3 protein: CASSLAGQGRYQETQYF; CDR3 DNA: TGTGCCAGCAGCTTGGCCGGGCAGGGGCGATACCAAGAGACCCAGTACTTC
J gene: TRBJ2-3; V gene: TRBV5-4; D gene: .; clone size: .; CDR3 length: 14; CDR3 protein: CASSSRQGLDTQYF; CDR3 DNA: TGTGCCAGCAGCTCCAGACAGGGACTAGATACGCAGTATTTT
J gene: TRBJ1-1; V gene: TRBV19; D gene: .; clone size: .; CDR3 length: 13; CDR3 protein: CASSINMNTEAFF; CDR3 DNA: TGTGCCAGTAGTATAAACATGAACACTGAAGCTTTCTTT
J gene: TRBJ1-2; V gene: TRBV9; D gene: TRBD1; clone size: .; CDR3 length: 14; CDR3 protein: CASSASLDREPPFF; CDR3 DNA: TGTGCCAGCAGCGCCTCTCTGGACAGGGAGCCTCCGTTCTTC
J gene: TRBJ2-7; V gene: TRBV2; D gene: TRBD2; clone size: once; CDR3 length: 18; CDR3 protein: CASSAISSGGGKRDEQYF; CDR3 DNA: TGTGCCAGCAGTGCGATATCTAGCGGGGGGGGCAAGAGGGACGAGCAGTACTTC
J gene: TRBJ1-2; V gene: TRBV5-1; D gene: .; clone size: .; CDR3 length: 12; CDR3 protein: CASSKTADGYTF; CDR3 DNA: TGCGCCAGCAGCAAAACAGCCGATGGCTACACCTTC
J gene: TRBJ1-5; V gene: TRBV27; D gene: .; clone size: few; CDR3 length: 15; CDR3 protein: CASSLSFEVNQPQHF; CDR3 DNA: TGTGCCAGCAGTTTATCCTTTGAGGTAAATCAGCCCCAGCATTTT
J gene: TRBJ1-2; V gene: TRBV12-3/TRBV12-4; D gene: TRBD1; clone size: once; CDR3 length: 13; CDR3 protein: CASSLRQGLGYTF; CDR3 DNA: TGTGCCAGCAGTTTAAGACAGGGGCTTGGCTACACCTTC
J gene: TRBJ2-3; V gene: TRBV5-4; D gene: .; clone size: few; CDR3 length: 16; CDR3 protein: CASSPARVRSTDTQYF; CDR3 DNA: TGTGCCAGCAGCCCGGCCAGGGTAAGGAGCACAGATACGCAGTATTTT
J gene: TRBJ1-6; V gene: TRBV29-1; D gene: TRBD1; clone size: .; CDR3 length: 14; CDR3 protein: CSVRQGADNSPLHF; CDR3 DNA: TGCAGCGTCCGACAGGGTGCGGATAATTCACCCCTCCACTTT
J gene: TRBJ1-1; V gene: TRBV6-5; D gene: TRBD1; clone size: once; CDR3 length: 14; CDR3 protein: CASSTRGQGIGAFF; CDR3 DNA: TGTGCCAGCAGTACCCGAGGACAGGGCATCGGAGCTTTCTTT
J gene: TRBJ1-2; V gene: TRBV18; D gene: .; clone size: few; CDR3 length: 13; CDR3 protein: CASSPEAVYGYTF; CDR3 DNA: TGTGCCAGCTCACCTGAGGCAGTGTATGGCTACACCTTC
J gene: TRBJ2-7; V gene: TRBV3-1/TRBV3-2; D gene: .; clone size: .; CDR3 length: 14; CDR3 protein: CASTRWDKTYEQYF; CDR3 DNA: TGTGCCAGCACCCGGTGGGACAAAACCTACGAGCAGTACTTC
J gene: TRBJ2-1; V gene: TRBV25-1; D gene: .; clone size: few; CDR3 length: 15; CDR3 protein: CASSEWFSSSNEQFF; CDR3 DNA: TGTGCCAGCAGTGAATGGTTCTCGAGTAGCAATGAGCAGTTCTTC
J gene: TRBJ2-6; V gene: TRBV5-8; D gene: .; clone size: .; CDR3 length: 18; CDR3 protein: CASSLATAPNSGANVLTF; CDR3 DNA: TGTGCCAGCAGCTTGGCCACAGCACCTAACTCTGGGGCCAACGTCCTGACTTTC
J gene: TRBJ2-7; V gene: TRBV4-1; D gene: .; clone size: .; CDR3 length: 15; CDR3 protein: CASSQGFKGGYEQYF; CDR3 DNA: TGCGCCAGCAGCCAAGGATTTAAGGGAGGCTACGAGCAGTACTTC